This T cell receptor (beta chain) derives from a study of cytomegalovirus exposure and HLA in healthy donors. The PCR contained 60 Vbeta and 13 Jbeta primers. Libraries were prepared by immunoSEQ multiplex PCR; TCRdb keeps only in-frame clonotypes and omits some of them. The data hold around 190,000 clones, with 60% to 85% observed a single time. Germline-derived CDR1 and CDR2 are SGHRS and YFSETQ. J lost 1 base, V lost 4 bases, and 6 bases had no gene match. CDR3 length: 17 amino acids. Sequences were obtained from PBMCs. This TCR was recovered from a woman younger than 35 in good health and CMV-seronegative. The chain uses TRBV5-1 and TRBJ2-2, with TRBD2 matching over 11 bases. CDR3: CASSQKTSGGNTGELFF. For the CDR3, the DNA is TGCGCCAGCAGCCAAAAAACTAGCGGGGGGAACACCGGGGAGCTGTTTTTT.